The present TCR beta chain was sequenced within a study of blood T cell repertoires in COVID-19. Authors' processing steps: How many nucleated cells were present was estimated from reference gene primer amplification. This table comes from immunoSEQ multiplex PCR, and its TCRdb copy is limited to in-frame clones, with some not included. Clonal size and the V and J genes are those of that table, whereas D and trimming came from the DNA. The sample lists fewer than 500,000 clones; 86% were seen once. Between the trimmed V and J ends, which lost 3 bases and 1 base, there was a span of 10 bases. CDR1 is SGHRS, CDR2 YFSETQ, per germline. This CDR3 is 14 amino acids long.

Input material: peripheral blood. This chain connects TRBV5-1 to TRBJ1-1, with D perhaps matching TRBD1 (6 bases). The receptor was isolated from a woman aged 30 to 39 with active or convalescent COVID-19. CDR3 loop: CASSYLGGNTEAFF. The CDR3 DNA reads as TGCGCCAGCAGCTACTTAGGGGGGAACACTGAAGCTTTCTTT.